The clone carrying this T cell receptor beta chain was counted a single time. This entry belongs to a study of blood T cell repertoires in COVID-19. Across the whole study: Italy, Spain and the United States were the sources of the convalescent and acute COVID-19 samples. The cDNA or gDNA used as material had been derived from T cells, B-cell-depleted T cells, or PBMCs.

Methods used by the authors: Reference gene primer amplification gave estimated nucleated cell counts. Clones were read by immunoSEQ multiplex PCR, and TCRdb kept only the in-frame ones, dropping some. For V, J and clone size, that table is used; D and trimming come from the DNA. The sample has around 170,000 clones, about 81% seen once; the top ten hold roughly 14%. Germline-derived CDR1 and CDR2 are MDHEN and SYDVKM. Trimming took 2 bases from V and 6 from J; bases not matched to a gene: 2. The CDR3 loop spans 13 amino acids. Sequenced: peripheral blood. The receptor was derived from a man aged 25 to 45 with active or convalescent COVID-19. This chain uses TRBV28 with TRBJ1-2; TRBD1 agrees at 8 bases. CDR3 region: CASSLIQGDGYTF. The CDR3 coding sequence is TGTGCCAGCAGTTTAATACAGGGGGATGGCTACACCTTC.